This T cell receptor (beta chain) was identified during a study of cytomegalovirus exposure and HLA in healthy donors. Study-level findings and limits: A prior analysis recorded that most TCR beta V segments were productive about 87% or about 30% of the time.

V was pared by 7 bases and J by 3 bases, with 10 bases of the junction left unmatched. The germline V gene encodes CDR1 SQVTM and CDR2 ANQGSEA. The CDR3 runs to 15 residues. This clone has just one count. The antigen is not known. Primers: 60 Vbeta forward and 13 Jbeta reverse. Authors' analysis steps: Around 9.9 million shared chains were among the roughly 80 million unique TCR beta chains that a later analysis counted. Sequenced by immunoSEQ multiplex PCR; TCRdb stores in-frame clones only, minus some. V and J calls and clone size are as listed in that table; D and trimming were resolved from the DNA. Of about 140,000 clones listed, more than 65% are singletons.

Sequencing was done on a sample of PBMCs. The TCR was taken from a woman younger than 45 in good health and CMV-seronegative. The chain combines TRBV29-1 with TRBJ1-4, with TRBD1 matching over 8 bases. The CDR3 DNA sequence: TGCAGCGCTACCTTGTTCAGGGGGCCTAATGAAAAACTGTTTTTT. Its protein is CSATLFRGPNEKLFF.